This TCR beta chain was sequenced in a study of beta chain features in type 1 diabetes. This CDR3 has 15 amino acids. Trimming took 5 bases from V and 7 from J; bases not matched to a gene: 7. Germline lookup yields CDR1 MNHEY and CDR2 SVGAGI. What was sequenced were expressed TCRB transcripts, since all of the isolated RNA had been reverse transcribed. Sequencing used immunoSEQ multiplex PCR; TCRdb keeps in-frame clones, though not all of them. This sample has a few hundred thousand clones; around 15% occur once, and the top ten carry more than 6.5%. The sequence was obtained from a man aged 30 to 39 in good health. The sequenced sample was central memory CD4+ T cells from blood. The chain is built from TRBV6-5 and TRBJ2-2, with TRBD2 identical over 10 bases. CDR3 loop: CASSAGLAAVGELFF. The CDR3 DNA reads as TGTGCCAGCAGTGCTGGACTAGCGGCCGTCGGGGAGCTGTTTTTT.